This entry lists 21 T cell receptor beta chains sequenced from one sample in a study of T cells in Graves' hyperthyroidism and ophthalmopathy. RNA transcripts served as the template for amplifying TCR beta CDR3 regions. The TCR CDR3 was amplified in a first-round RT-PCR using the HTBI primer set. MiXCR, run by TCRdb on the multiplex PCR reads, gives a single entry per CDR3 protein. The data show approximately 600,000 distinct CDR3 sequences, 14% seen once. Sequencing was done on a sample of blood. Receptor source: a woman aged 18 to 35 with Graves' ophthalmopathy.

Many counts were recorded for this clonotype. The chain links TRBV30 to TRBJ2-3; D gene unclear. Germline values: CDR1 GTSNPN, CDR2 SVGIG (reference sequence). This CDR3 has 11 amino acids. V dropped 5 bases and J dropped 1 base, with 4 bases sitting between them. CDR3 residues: CAWGGTDTQYF. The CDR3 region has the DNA TGTGCCTGGGGAGGCACAGATACGCAGTATTTT.

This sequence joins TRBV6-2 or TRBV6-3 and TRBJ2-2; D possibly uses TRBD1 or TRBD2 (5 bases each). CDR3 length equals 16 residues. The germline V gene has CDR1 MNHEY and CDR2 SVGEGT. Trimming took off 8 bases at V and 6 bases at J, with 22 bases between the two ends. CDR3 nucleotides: TGTGCCAGCCATTCTAGTGGGACGCATCTCTCCGGGGAGCTGTTTTTT. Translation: CASHSSGTHLSGELFF.

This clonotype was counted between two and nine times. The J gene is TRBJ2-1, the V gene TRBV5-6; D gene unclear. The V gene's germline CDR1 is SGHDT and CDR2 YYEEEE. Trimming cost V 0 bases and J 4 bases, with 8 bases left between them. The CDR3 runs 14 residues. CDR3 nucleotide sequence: TGTGCCAGCAGCTTGGGACTGGGGTACAATGAGCAGTTCTTC. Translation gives CASSLGLGYNEQFF.

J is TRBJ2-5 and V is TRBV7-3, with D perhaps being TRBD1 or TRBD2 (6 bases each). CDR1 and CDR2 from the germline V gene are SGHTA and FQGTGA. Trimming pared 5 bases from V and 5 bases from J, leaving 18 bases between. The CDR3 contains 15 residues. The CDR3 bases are TGTGCCAGCAGCCGCAGGGGCGGGATGGGGGAGACCCAGTACTTC. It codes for CASSRRGGMGETQYF.

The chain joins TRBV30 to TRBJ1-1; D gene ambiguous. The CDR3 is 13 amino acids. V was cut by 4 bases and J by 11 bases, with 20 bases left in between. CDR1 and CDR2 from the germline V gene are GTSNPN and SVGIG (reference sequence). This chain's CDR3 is CAWKSPLGPGAFF. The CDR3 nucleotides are TGTGCCTGGAAGTCTCCCCTCGGACCTGGGGCTTTCTTT.

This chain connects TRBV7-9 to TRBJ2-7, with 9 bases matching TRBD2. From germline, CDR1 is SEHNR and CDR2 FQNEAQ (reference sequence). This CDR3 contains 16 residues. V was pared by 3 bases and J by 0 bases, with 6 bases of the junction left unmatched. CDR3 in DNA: TGTGCCAGCAGCTTTTCTCTAGCGGGGATCTCCTACGAGCAGTACTTC. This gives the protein CASSFSLAGISYEQYF.

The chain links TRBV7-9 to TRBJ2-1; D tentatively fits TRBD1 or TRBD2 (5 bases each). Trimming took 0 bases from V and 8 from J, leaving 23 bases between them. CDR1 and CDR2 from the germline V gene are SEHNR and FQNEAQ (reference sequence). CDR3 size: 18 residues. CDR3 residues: CASSLALLRGTQRDEQFF. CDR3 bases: TGTGCCAGCAGCTTAGCGTTGTTGAGGGGAACCCAGAGGGATGAGCAGTTCTTC.

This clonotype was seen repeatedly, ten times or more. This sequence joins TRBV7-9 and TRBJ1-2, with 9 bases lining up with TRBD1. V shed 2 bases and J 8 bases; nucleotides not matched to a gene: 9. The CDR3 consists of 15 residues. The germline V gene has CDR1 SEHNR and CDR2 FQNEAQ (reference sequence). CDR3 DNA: TGTGCCAGCAGCTTAAGGGTCGGGACAGGGAGCGGCTACACCTTC. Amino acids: CASSLRVGTGSGYTF.

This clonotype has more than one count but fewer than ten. CDR3 sequence (DNA): TGCAGTGCTAGAGATGGTGGGGGACAGGGGAAAGAGACCCAGTACTTC. Translating gives CSARDGGGQGKETQYF. The chain uses TRBV20-1 and TRBJ2-5, with 10 positions matching TRBD1. The length of the CDR3 is 16 residues. Looked up from germline, CDR1 is DFQATT and CDR2 is SNEGSKA (reference sequence). V was clipped by 0 bases and J by 3 bases; unmatched bases: 7.

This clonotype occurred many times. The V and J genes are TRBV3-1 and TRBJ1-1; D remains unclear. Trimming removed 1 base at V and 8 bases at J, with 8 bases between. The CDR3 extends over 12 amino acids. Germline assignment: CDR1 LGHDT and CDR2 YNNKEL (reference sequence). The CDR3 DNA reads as TGTGCCAGCAGCCAAGCAGGAGTCGAAGCTTTCTTT. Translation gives CASSQAGVEAFF.

The CDR3 DNA sequence: TGTGCCAGTGAGGGGACCTCCTATGGCTACACCTTC. Translating gives CASEGTSYGYTF. The rearrangement uses TRBV19 and TRBJ1-2; D is possibly TRBD1 (5 bases). With 8 bases removed from V and 4 bases from J, the gap between germline ends came to 11 bases. The CDR3 has 12 amino acids. CDR1 and CDR2 (germline): LNHDA, SQIVND (reference sequence).

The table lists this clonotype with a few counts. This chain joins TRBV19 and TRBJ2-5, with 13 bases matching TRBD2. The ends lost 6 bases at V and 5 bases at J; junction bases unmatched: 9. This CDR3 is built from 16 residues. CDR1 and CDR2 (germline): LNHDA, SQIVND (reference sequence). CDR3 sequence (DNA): TGTGCCAGTAGCCAAACTGGACTAGCGGGAGTGGAGACCCAGTACTTC. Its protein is CASSQTGLAGVETQYF. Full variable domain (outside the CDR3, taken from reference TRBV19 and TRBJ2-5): DGGITQSPKYLFRKEGQNVTLSCEQNLNHDAMYWYRQDPGQGLRLIYYSQIVNDFQKGDIAEGYSVSREKKESFPLTVTSAQKNPTAFYLCASSQTGLAGVETQYFGPGTRLLVL.

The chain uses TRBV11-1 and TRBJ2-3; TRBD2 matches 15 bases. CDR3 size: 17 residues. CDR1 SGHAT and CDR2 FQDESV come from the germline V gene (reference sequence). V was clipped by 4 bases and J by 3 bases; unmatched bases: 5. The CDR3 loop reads CASSSRGTSGRTDTQYF. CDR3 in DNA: TGTGCCAGCAGCTCCCGTGGGACTAGCGGGAGGACAGATACGCAGTATTTT.

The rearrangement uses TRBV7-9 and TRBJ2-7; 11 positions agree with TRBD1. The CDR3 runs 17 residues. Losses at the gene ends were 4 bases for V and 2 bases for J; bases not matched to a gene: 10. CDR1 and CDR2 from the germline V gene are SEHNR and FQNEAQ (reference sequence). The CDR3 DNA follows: TGTGCCAGCAGCTCTTTGCCGGGACAGGGGGAGCCCTACGAGCAGTACTTC. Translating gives CASSSLPGQGEPYEQYF.

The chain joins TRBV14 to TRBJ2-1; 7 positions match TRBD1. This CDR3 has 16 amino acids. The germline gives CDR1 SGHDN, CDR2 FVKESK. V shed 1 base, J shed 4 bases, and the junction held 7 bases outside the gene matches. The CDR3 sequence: CASSQALTGFYNEQFF. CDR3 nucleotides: TGTGCCAGCAGCCAAGCCCTGACAGGGTTTTACAATGAGCAGTTCTTC.

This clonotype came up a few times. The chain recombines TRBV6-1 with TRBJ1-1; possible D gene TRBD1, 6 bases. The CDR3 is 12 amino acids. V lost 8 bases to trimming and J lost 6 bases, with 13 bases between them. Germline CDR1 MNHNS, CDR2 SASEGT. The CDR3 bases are TGTGCCAGCCTCAGGGAGGGGGCTGAAGCTTTCTTT. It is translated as CASLREGAEAFF.

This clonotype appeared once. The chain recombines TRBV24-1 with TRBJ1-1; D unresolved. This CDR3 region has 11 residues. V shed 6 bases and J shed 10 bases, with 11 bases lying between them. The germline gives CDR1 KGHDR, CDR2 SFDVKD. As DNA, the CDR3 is TGTGCCACCAGTCACGGGTTCCGAGCTTTCTTT. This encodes CATSHGFRAFF.

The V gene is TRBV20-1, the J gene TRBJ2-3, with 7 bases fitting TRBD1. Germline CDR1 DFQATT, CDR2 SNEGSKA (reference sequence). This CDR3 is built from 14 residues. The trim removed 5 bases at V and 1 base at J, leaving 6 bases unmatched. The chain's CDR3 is CSAPTGRGTDTQYF. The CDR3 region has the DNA TGCAGTGCTCCGACAGGGAGAGGCACAGATACGCAGTATTTT.

CDR3 DNA sequence: TGTGCCAGTAGTGTCCCGGGACAGGGCTTAAATGAAAAACTGTTTTTT. This sequence encodes CASSVPGQGLNEKLFF. The chain links TRBV19 to TRBJ1-4; 9 nucleotides match TRBD1. CDR1 and CDR2 from the germline V gene are LNHDA and SQIVND (reference sequence). Trimming at V came to 5 bases and at J to 5 bases, leaving 9 bases not matched to a gene. The CDR3 is made up of 16 amino acids.

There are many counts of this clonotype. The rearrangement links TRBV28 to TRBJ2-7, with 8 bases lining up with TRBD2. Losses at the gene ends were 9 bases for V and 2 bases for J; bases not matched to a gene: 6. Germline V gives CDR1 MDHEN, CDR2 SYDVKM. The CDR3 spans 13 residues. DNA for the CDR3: TGTGCCAGTACTAAGCGGGAGCCCTACGAGCAGTACTTC. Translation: CASTKREPYEQYF.

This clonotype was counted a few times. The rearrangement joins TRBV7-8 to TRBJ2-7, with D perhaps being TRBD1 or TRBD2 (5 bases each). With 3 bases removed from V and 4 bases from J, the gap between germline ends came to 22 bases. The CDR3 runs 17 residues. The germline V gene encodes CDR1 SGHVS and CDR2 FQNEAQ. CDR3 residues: CASSFRVGDGGSYEQYF. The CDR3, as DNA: TGTGCCAGCAGCTTTCGGGTCGGGGACGGAGGTTCGTACGAGCAGTACTTC. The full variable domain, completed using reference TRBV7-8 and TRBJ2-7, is GAGVSQSPRYKVAKRGQDVALRCDPISGHVSLFWYQQALGQGPEFLTYFQNEAQLDKSGLPSDRFFAERPEGSVSTLKIQRTQQEDSAVYLCASSFRVGDGGSYEQYFGPGTRLTVT.